This entry concerns a single TCR beta chain. Its antigen is undetermined. TCRdb reprocessed the 5' RACE reads via MiXCR and lists one record per CDR3 protein. The table records hundreds of thousands of distinct CDR3 sequences, 15% to 20% of them present only once. These data are taken from a study of T-cell memory formation after mild COVID-19. The study's findings and limits: Cross-reactive memory apparently joined, as some responding clones appeared in pre-infection memory.

This CDR3 spans 18 amino acids. Per the germline V gene, CDR1 is KGHSH and CDR2 is LQKENI. The V gene lost 5 bases and the J gene lost 0 bases, with 20 bases spanning the gap. This TCR derives from an adult woman who had mild COVID-19 (a few samples of this study predate the infection). Cell type and time point are not known. Sequencing input: PBMCs or a T cell subset sorted from them (not recorded which). The chain has TRBV18 and TRBJ1-5; D unresolved. The chain's CDR3 is CASSTTPDAGYSNQPQHF. The CDR3 DNA follows: TGTGCCAGCTCAACAACCCCCGACGCGGGCTATAGCAATCAGCCCCAGCATTTT.